Detailed here is one T cell receptor (beta chain). The antigen is undetermined. What made the TCR beta cDNA was 5'RACE template switching with UMIs. TCRdb reworked the 5' RACE reads into one entry per CDR3 protein, no DNA. The sample's table shows approximately 110,000 distinct CDR3 sequences. The germline V gene has CDR1 DFQATT and CDR2 SNEGSKA (reference sequence). CDR3 length: 17 residues. The sample comes from a study of T cells expressing NK-cell markers. Study findings and constraints: The dominant NKG2C+ clonotypes represented about 1.0-7.0% of CD8+ T cells in six donors.

J is TRBJ1-1 and V is TRBV20-1. This sequence originates from a woman aged 18 to 75 in good health. Sequencing input: blood T cells: a sorted CD56 or NKG2C T cell subset, CD4+ or CD8+ T cells, or bulk PBMC T cells (not recorded which). The CDR3 protein is CSARETRLRIRNTEAFF.